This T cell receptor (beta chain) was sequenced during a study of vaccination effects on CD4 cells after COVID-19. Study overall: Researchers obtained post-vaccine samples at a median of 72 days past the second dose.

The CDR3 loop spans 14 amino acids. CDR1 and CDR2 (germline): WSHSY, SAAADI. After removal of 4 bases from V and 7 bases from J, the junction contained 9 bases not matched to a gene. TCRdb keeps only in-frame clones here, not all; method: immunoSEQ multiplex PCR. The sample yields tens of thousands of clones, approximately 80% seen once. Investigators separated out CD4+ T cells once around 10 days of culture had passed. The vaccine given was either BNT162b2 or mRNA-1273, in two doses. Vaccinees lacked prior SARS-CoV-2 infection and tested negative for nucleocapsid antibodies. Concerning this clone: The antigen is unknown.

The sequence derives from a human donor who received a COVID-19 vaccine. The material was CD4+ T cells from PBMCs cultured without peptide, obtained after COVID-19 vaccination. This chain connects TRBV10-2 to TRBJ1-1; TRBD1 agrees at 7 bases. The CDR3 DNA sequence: TGCGCCAGCAGTGGACAGGGAAATCAAGGTGAAGCTTTCTTT. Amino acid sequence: CASSGQGNQGEAFF.